These 22 T cell receptor beta chains were all obtained from the same sample, sequenced in a study of T cells in Graves' hyperthyroidism and ophthalmopathy. The source material, RNA transcripts, was used to amplify TCR beta CDR3 regions. Carried out on the TCR CDR3, a first-round RT-PCR used the HTBI primer set. A single record per CDR3 protein comes from TCRdb applying MiXCR to the multiplex PCR reads. This table holds around 300,000 distinct CDR3 sequences, about 15% found once. Sequenced sample: blood. These receptors all come from a woman in her forties or fifties with Graves' hyperthyroidism that later progressed to Graves' ophthalmopathy.

The chain recombines TRBV28 with TRBJ1-2, with D uncertain. Germline lookup yields CDR1 MDHEN and CDR2 SYDVKM. The CDR3 has 12 amino acids. Trimming left V 6 bases short and J 4 bases short, with 9 bases between. CDR3 sequence reads: CASRGWGYGYTF. The CDR3 coding sequence is TGTGCCAGCAGGGGGTGGGGCTATGGCTACACCTTC.

The gene calls are TRBV5-1 and TRBJ2-1; 14 bases match TRBD2. The V gene end was trimmed by 2 bases and the J gene end by 0 bases; junction bases not matched to a gene: 16. This CDR3 is built from 22 residues. Germline V gene data show CDR1 as SGHRS and CDR2 as YFSETQ. The CDR3, as DNA: TGCGCCAGCAGCTTTACCGGGACTAGCGGGAGTTTAATTCGGAGCTCCTACAATGAGCAGTTCTTC. It is translated as CASSFTGTSGSLIRSSYNEQFF.

This clonotype was recorded many times. This sequence joins TRBV28 and TRBJ2-7; unclear D gene. Germline CDR1 MDHEN, CDR2 SYDVKM. The CDR3 has 14 residues. Trimming removed 6 bases at V and 4 bases at J, with 16 bases between. CDR3 coding DNA: TGTGCCAGCAGAAACCCCAGGAAAAAATACGAGCAGTACTTC. This sequence encodes CASRNPRKKYEQYF.

This clonotype showed up many times. This sequence joins TRBV28 and TRBJ2-7, with TRBD2 identical over 9 bases. After removal of 2 bases from V and 1 base from J, the junction contained 6 bases not matched to a gene. CDR1 and CDR2 from the germline V gene are MDHEN and SYDVKM. The CDR3 runs to 16 residues. CDR3 sequence: CASSLGVLAGSYEQYF. CDR3 bases: TGTGCCAGCAGTTTAGGGGTTCTAGCGGGATCCTACGAGCAGTACTTC.

This chain uses TRBV29-1 with TRBJ2-7, with TRBD1 identical over 10 bases. The V and J ends lost 7 bases and 0 bases, in that order; junction bases with no gene match: 3. Germline V gene sequence: CDR1 SQVTM, CDR2 ANQGSEA. The CDR3 is 13 amino acids. As DNA, the CDR3 is TGCAGCGGGGGACAGGGGCCCTCCTACGAGCAGTACTTC. Protein: CSGGQGPSYEQYF.

The chain employs TRBV5-4 and TRBJ2-2, with 7 bases aligning to TRBD2. The CDR3 is 15 amino acids. Germline V gene sequence: CDR1 SGHNT, CDR2 YYREEE (reference sequence). J gave up 6 bases and V 6 bases, and 11 bases lay outside the gene matches. CDR3 protein: CASTWGGGWAGELFF. DNA of the CDR3: TGTGCCAGCACCTGGGGGGGAGGATGGGCCGGGGAGCTGTTTTTT.

This clonotype came up many times. The gene calls are TRBV7-2 and TRBJ2-7, with TRBD2 matching over 8 bases. The germline CDR1 and CDR2 sequences are SGHTA and FQGNSA. The CDR3 is 14 residues long. Trimming removed 4 bases from V and 7 bases from J; junction bases left unmatched: 9. This CDR3 reads CASSSRTSWVEQYF. The CDR3, as DNA: TGTGCCAGCAGCTCCCGGACTAGCTGGGTGGAGCAGTACTTC.

This clonotype was observed many times. J is TRBJ1-1 and V is TRBV11-2; D not resolved. V gave up 3 bases and J gave up 1 base, with 9 bases separating them. The CDR3 is made up of 14 amino acids. Germline-derived CDR1 and CDR2 are SGHAT and FQNNGV. Here the CDR3 reads CASSFGAENTEAFF. The CDR3 region has the DNA TGTGCCAGCAGCTTTGGAGCGGAGAACACTGAAGCTTTCTTT.

This clonotype has only a few counts. The genes are TRBV29-1 and TRBJ1-3; tentatively, D is TRBD1 (5 bases). V was clipped by 7 bases and J by 1 base, with 11 bases between them. Germline V gives CDR1 SQVTM, CDR2 ANQGSEA. This CDR3 comprises 13 residues. DNA of the CDR3: TGCAGCGGCTTGGGACCATCTGGAAACACCATATATTTT. Translating gives CSGLGPSGNTIYF.

In this sample, this clonotype turned up many times. This chain uses TRBV2 with TRBJ2-3, with TRBD1 identical over 7 bases. Germline lookup yields CDR1 SNHLY and CDR2 FYNNEI. V lost 9 bases, J lost 6 bases, and 12 bases stayed unmatched. This CDR3 comprises 14 residues. The CDR3 loop is CASKDRNLPDTQYF. The DNA of the CDR3 is TGTGCCAGTAAGGACAGGAATTTACCCGATACGCAGTATTTT.

This clonotype was counted ten times or more. For the CDR3, the DNA is TGTGCCAGCAGCTACGGACAGGGCACAGATACGCAGTATTTT. Its translation: CASSYGQGTDTQYF. The chain couples TRBV13 to TRBJ2-3, with 7 bases lining up with TRBD1. With V trimmed by 4 bases and J by 1 base, 2 bases remained unmatched. This CDR3 region has 14 residues. The V gene's germline CDR1 is PRHDT and CDR2 FYEKMQ (reference sequence).

Notes on this clonotype: A junction boundary mismatches the germline segment, possibly from a read error. This chain uses TRBV15 with TRBJ1-2, with a weak D call TRBD1 (6 bases). This CDR3 contains 13 residues. The germline V gene has CDR1 LNHNV and CDR2 YYDKDF (reference sequence). CDR3 region: CATSGDRPYGYTF. CDR3 DNA: TGTGCCACCAGCGGAGACAGGCCCTATGGCTACACCTTC.

This clonotype was recorded a few times. The chain joins TRBV28 to TRBJ1-3; D gene unclear. Germline values: CDR1 MDHEN, CDR2 SYDVKM. The CDR3 is 15 amino acids. V dropped 7 bases and J dropped 0 bases, with 13 bases sitting between them. CDR3 protein: CASTRLPVSGNTIYF. For the CDR3, the DNA is TGTGCCAGCACCCGCCTGCCCGTCTCTGGAAACACCATATATTTT.

There are a few counts of this clonotype. This chain links TRBV20-1 with TRBJ2-2; D is possibly TRBD1 (6 bases). There are 15 residues in the CDR3. The germline gives CDR1 DFQATT, CDR2 SNEGSKA (reference sequence). V was shortened by 1 base and J by 6 bases, with 15 bases between the two germline ends. The CDR3 DNA reads TGCAGTGCTAGAGTAAGAGGGGGTTACGCCGGGGAGCTGTTTTTT. This gives the protein CSARVRGGYAGELFF.

This clonotype was observed at least ten times. The chain employs TRBV18 and TRBJ2-3; 8 bases agree with TRBD1. The CDR3 spans 15 residues. The germline V gene has CDR1 KGHSH and CDR2 LQKENI. The V and J ends lost 0 bases and 4 bases, in that order; junction bases with no gene match: 3. DNA of the CDR3: TGTGCCAGCTCACCACCAGCAGGGGGCGCAGATACGCAGTATTTT. It translates to CASSPPAGGADTQYF.

Many counts were recorded for this clonotype. The V gene is TRBV29-1, the J gene TRBJ2-1; 8 nucleotides agree with TRBD2. J lost 10 bases, V lost 2 bases, and 7 bases had no gene match. The CDR3 totals 13 residues. Germline CDR1 reads SQVTM; CDR2 reads ANQGSEA. DNA of the CDR3: TGCAGCGTTGAACGAGCGGGAGTCGGCGAGCAGTTCTTC. Translating it yields CSVERAGVGEQFF.

This clonotype occurred many times. V is TRBV28 and J is TRBJ2-3; TRBD1 is a possible D gene (6 bases). Germline CDR1 MDHEN, CDR2 SYDVKM. This CDR3 has 14 residues. Trimming took 5 bases from V and 4 from J, leaving 13 bases between them. Written as DNA, the CDR3 is TGTGCCAGCAGTCCCCCACAGGGCCCAGATACGCAGTATTTT. It specifies CASSPPQGPDTQYF.

This clonotype was observed many times. The chain combines TRBV5-1 with TRBJ2-3, with D uncertain. V lost 4 bases and J lost 6, with 15 bases in between. Per germline, CDR1 SGHRS and CDR2 YFSETQ. This CDR3 spans 14 amino acids. CDR3 residues: CASSHGRSVDTQYF. The DNA of the CDR3 is TGCGCCAGCAGCCACGGACGATCGGTGGATACGCAGTATTTT.

The chain combines TRBV6-1 with TRBJ2-5; possible D gene TRBD2, 6 bases. Between the trimmed V and J ends, which lost 7 bases and 7 bases, there was a span of 19 bases. Germline CDR1 MNHNS, CDR2 SASEGT. The CDR3 covers 14 residues. This chain's CDR3 is CASTGGVLTGTQYF. The CDR3 DNA sequence: TGTGCCAGCACCGGAGGGGTCTTAACGGGGACCCAGTACTTC.

This clonotype was seen repeatedly, ten times or more. V is TRBV20-1 and J is TRBJ1-1; D call uncertain. The CDR3 spans 14 residues. Trimming removed 3 bases at V and 0 bases at J, with 11 bases between. CDR1 and CDR2 from the germline V gene are DFQATT and SNEGSKA (reference sequence). The CDR3 spells CSASRRFLNTEAFF. CDR3 nucleotides: TGCAGTGCTAGCCGGAGGTTCCTGAACACTGAAGCTTTCTTT.

This clonotype has a count of ten or more. V gene TRBV5-1 combines with J gene TRBJ2-1; 10 bases match TRBD2. CDR3 size: 16 residues. Germline V gene data show CDR1 as SGHRS and CDR2 as YFSETQ. V trimming: 0 bases; J trimming: 3 bases; junction bases outside the gene matches: 3. CDR3 DNA sequence: TGCGCCAGCAGCTTGGGCGCTAGCGGGGGCTACAATGAGCAGTTCTTC. Its translation: CASSLGASGGYNEQFF.

The chain is built from TRBV2 and TRBJ2-3; 7 bases line up with TRBD1. The germline V gene has CDR1 SNHLY and CDR2 FYNNEI. The junction had 11 bases not matched to a gene; V was cut back by 7 bases and J by 4 bases. The CDR3 consists of 15 residues. Here the CDR3 DNA reads TGTGCCAGCATCACAACCCGGGACAGTTCAGATACGCAGTATTTT. The encoded protein is CASITTRDSSDTQYF.